The clone carrying this T cell receptor (beta chain) has a handful of counts. Its target is not known. The source of the sample is a study of beta chain features in type 1 diabetes. Study-level results: Fewer insertions but more deletions were seen at VDJ junctions in type 1 diabetes patients.

Germline CDR1 SEHNR, CDR2 FQNEAQ (reference sequence). V was cut by 5 bases and J by 0 bases, with 11 bases left in between. This CDR3 has 15 amino acids. All of the isolated RNA was reverse transcribed, so expressed TCRB transcripts were sequenced. Some clones are missing from TCRdb's copy, which holds only in-frame ones; the method was immunoSEQ multiplex PCR. The table has approximately 380,000 clones, more than 13% seen once. The sample was naive CD4+ T cells from blood. The chain joins TRBV7-9 to TRBJ2-4; TRBD2 is a possible D gene (5 bases). This TCR was sampled from a woman between 18 and 29 years old in good health. CDR3 sequence reads: CASSQPGIAKNIQYF. Here the CDR3 DNA reads TGTGCCAGCAGCCAACCCGGGATAGCCAAAAACATTCAGTACTTC.